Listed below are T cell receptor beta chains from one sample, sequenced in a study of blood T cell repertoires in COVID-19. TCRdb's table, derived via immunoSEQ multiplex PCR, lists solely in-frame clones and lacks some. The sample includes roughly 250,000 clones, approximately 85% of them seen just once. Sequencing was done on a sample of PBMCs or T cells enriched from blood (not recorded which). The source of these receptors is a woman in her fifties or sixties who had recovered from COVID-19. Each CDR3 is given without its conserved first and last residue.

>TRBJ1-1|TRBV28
ASTLGGGNSNTEAF
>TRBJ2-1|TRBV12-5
ASQLGGTYNEQF
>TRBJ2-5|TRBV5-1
ASSFSGTSGGETQY
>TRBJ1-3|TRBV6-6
ASSFPKPGGENTIY
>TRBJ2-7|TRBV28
ASSRDRREQY
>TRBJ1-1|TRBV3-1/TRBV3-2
ASSQIGRDTEAF
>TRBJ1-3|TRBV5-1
ASSSGPTGNTIY
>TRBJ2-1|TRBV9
ASSVEATSGYNEQF
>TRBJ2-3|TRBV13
ASSLFRMSTDTQY
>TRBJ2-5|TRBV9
ASSVGASGSLETQY
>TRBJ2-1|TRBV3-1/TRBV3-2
ASSRYIAKEGDEQF
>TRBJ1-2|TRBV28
ASSNRRYGYT
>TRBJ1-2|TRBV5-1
ASSFTGEYGYT
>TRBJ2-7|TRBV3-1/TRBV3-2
ASSSRQGHYEQY
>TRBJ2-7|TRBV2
ASSDSAGARGEQY
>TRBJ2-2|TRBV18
ASSPRPRTGELF
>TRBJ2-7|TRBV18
ASSPGQGKSYEQY